Sequencing of this T cell receptor beta chain was carried out in a study of cytomegalovirus exposure and HLA in healthy donors. The PCR used 60 Vbeta and 13 Jbeta primers. Libraries were prepared by immunoSEQ multiplex PCR; TCRdb keeps only in-frame clonotypes and omits some of them. The sample has around 91,000 clones, approximately 86% seen once. The ends were cut back, 1 base at V and 2 bases at J, with 9 bases in the middle. The CDR3 contains 16 residues. CDR1 MDHEN and CDR2 SYDVKM come from the germline V gene. Study observations and caveats: In vitro experiments confirmed that three CMV-associated chains were specific for CMV antigens. Presence/absence analysis assumed near-uniform sequencing depth across donors. Follow-up analysis later connected one missense variant in DCLRE1C with trimming of TCR beta V- and J-genes.

This clone was detected only once. Its cognate antigen is unknown. The sequence was collected from a young man in good health and CMV-seropositive. Sequenced material: PBMCs. This chain joins TRBV28 and TRBJ2-6; possibly TRBD2 for D (6 bases). The CDR3 DNA sequence: TGTGCCAGCAGTTTATCGCCTAGCGCTGGGGCCAACGTCCTGACTTTC. This translates into CASSLSPSAGANVLTF. The variable domain in full, completed from reference TRBV28 and TRBJ2-6, reads DVKVTQSSRYLVKRTGEKVFLECVQDMDHENMFWYRQDPGLGLRLIYFSYDVKMKEKGDIPEGYSVSREKKERFSLILESASTNQTSMYLCASSLSPSAGANVLTFGAGSRLTVL.